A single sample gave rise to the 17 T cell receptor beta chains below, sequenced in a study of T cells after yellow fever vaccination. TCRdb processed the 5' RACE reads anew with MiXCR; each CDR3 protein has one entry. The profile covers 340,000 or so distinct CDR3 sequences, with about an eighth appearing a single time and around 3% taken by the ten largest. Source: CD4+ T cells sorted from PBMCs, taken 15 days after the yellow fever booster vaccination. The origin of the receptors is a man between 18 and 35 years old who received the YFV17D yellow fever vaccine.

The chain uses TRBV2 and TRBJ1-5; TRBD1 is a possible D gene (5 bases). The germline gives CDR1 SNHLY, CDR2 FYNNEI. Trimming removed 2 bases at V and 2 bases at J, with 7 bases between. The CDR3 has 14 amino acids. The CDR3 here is CASSEQTGNQPQHF. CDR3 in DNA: TGTGCCAGCAGTGAACAGACAGGCAATCAGCCCCAGCATTTT.

CDR3 loop: CASSDTGIQETQYF. In DNA, the CDR3 is TGTGCCAGCAGCGATACAGGGATCCAAGAGACCCAGTACTTC. The chain carries TRBV9 and TRBJ2-5; the D gene is possibly TRBD1 (6 bases). Between the trimmed V and J ends, which lost 3 bases and 1 base, there was a span of 10 bases. Germline loops: CDR1 SGDLS, CDR2 YYNGEE. The CDR3 runs 14 residues.

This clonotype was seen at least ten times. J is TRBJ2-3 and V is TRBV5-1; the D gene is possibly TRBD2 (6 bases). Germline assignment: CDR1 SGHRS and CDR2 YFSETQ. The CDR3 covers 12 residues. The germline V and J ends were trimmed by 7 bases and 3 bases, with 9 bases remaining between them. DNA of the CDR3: TGCGCCAGCCACGCGGGAACAGATACGCAGTATTTT. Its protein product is CASHAGTDTQYF.

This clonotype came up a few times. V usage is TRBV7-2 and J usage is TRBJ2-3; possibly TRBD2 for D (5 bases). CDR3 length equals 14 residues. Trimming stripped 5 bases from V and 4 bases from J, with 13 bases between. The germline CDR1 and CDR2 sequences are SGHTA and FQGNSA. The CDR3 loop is CASSAGPVADTQYF. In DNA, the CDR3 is TGTGCCAGCAGCGCGGGCCCCGTCGCAGATACGCAGTATTTT.

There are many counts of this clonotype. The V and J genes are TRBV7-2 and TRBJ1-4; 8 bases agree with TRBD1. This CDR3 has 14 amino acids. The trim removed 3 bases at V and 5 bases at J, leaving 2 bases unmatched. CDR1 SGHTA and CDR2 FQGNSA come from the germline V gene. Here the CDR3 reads CASSFTGGNEKLFF. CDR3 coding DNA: TGTGCCAGCAGCTTCACAGGGGGAAATGAAAAACTGTTTTTT.

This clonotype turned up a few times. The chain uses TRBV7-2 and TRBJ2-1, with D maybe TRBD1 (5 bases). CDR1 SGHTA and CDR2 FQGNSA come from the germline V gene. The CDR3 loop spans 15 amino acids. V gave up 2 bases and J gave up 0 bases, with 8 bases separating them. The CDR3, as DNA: TGTGCCAGCAGCTTAAGACAGAGCTCCTACAATGAGCAGTTCTTC. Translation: CASSLRQSSYNEQFF.

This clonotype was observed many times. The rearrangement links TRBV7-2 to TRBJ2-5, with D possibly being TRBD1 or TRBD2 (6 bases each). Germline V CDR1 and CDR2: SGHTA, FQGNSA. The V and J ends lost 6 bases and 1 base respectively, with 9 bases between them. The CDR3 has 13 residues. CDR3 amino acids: CASSRGVQETQYF. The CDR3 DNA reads TGTGCCAGCAGTAGGGGGGTCCAAGAGACCCAGTACTTC.

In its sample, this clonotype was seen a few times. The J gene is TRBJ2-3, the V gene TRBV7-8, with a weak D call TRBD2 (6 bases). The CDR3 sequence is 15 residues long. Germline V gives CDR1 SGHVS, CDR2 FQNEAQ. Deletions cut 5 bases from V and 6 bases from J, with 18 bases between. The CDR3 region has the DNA TGTGCCAGCAGCCAAGGAGGGTGGGAAGGGGATACGCAGTATTTT. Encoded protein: CASSQGGWEGDTQYF. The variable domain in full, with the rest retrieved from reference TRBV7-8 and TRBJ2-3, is GAGVSQSPRYKVAKRGQDVALRCDPISGHVSLFWYQQALGQGPEFLTYFQNEAQLDKSGLPSDRFFAERPEGSVSTLKIQRTQQEDSAVYLCASSQGGWEGDTQYFGPGTRLTVL.

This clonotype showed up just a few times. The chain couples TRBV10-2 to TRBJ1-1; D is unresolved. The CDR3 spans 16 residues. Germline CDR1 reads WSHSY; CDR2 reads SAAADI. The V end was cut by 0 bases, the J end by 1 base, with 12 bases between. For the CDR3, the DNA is TGCGCCAGCAGTGAGTCGAATTGGGTAGAGAACACTGAAGCTTTCTTT. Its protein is CASSESNWVENTEAFF.

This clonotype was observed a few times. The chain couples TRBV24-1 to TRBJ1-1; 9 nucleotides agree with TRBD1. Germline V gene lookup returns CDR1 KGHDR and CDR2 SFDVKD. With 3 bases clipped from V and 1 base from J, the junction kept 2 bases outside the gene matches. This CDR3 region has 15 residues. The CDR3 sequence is CATSDPGQGNTEAFF. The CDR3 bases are TGTGCCACCAGTGATCCGGGACAGGGGAACACTGAAGCTTTCTTT.

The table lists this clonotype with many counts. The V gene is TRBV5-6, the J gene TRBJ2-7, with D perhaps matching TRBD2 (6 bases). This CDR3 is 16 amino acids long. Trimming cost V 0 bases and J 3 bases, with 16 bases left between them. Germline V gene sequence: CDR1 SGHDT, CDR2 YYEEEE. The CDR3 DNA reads TGTGCCAGCAGCTTGGCCGGGGGAGGAACCTACTACGAGCAGTACTTC. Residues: CASSLAGGGTYYEQYF.

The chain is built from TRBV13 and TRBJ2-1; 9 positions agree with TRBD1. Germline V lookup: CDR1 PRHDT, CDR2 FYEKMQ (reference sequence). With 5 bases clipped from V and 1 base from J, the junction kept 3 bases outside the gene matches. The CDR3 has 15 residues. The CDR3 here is CASSRTGDSYNEQFF. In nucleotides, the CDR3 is TGTGCCAGCAGCCGGACAGGGGATTCCTACAATGAGCAGTTCTTC.

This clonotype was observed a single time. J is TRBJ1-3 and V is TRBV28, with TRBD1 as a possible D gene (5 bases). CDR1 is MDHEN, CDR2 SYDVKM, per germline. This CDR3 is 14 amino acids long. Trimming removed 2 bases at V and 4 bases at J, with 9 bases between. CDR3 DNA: TGTGCCAGCAGTTTACAGGACACCGGAAACACCATATATTTT. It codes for CASSLQDTGNTIYF.

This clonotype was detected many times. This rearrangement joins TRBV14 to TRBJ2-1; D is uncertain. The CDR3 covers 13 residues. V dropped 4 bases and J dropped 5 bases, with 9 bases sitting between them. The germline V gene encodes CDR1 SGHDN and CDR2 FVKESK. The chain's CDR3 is CASSLNMDNEQFF. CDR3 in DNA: TGTGCCAGCAGCCTTAACATGGACAATGAGCAGTTCTTC.

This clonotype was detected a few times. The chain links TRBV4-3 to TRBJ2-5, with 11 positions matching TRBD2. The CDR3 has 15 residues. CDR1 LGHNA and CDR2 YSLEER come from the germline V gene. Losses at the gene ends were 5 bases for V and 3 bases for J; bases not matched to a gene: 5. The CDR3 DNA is TGCGCCAGCAGCAGGGGGACTAGCGGAAAAGAGACCCAGTACTTC. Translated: CASSRGTSGKETQYF.

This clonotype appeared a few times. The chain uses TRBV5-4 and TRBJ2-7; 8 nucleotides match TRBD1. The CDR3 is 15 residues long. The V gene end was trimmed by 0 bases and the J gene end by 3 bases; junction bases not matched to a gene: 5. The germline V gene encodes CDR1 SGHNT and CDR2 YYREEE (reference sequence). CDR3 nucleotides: TGTGCCAGCAGCTTGGCGGACAGGGTGAACTACGAGCAGTACTTC. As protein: CASSLADRVNYEQYF.

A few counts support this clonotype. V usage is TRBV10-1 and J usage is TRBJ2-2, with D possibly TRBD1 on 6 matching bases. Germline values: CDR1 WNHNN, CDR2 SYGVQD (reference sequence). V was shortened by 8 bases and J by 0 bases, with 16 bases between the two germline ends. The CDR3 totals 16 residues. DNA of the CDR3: TGCGCCAGCGGGGCCGACAGGCGTACGAACACCGGGGAGCTGTTTTTT. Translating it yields CASGADRRTNTGELFF.